Here is one TCR beta chain with its context. In germline, CDR1 is MNHEY, CDR2 SVGAGI. Trimming cost V 6 bases and J 5 bases; bases outside gene matches: 3. This CDR3 has 13 amino acids. This specimen belongs to a study of PD-L1 blockade in urothelial cancer. Overall study context: There were a median of about 140,000 T cells in blood samples.

Time point indicated: pretreatment peripheral blood. This table comes from immunoSEQ multiplex PCR, and its TCRdb copy is limited to in-frame clones, with some not included. This sample has 45,000 or so clones, with roughly 88% found just once. Sequenced material: PBMCs, taken around atezolizumab (anti-PD-L1) treatment. This sequence joins TRBV6-5 and TRBJ2-3; 9 nucleotides align to TRBD2. The TCR was taken from a donor over 35 with urothelial cancer. CDR3 region: CASRRSGGDTQYF. In nucleotides, the CDR3 is TGTGCCAGCAGACGTAGCGGGGGAGATACGCAGTATTTT.